These 32 T cell receptor beta chains were sequenced from one sample in a study of blood T cell repertoires in COVID-19. Some clones are missing from TCRdb's copy, which holds only in-frame ones; the method was immunoSEQ multiplex PCR. The sample lists under 200,000 clones, around nine tenths occurring once. Input material: peripheral blood. These receptors all stem from a man between 35 and 55 years old with active or convalescent COVID-19.

This clone was counted a single time. The V call is TRBV30, the J call TRBJ2-6, with D perhaps TRBD1 (8 bases). CDR3 size: 17 residues. V gave up 4 bases and J gave up 0 bases, with 16 bases separating them. Germline CDR1 reads GTSNPN; CDR2 reads SVGIG (reference sequence). In DNA, the CDR3 is TGTGCCTGGATCGGGAGGACAGGGACCTCTGGGGCCAACGTCCTGACTTTC. This gives the protein CAWIGRTGTSGANVLTF.

J is TRBJ1-2 and V is TRBV3-1 (or the pseudogene TRBV3-2), with 8 bases identical to TRBD1. V dropped 6 bases and J dropped 2; count of bases not matched to a gene: 5. The CDR3 is 14 residues long. Germline CDR1 LGHDT, CDR2 YNNKEL (reference sequence). CDR3 residues: CASRSRGLNYGYTF. The DNA of the CDR3 is TGTGCCAGCAGGTCCAGGGGGCTGAACTATGGCTACACCTTC.

The sample holds one count of this clone. The chain has TRBV20-1 and TRBJ2-7; 7 bases match TRBD1. This CDR3 has 11 amino acids. Germline V CDR1 and CDR2: DFQATT, SNEGSKA (reference sequence). The trim removed 6 bases at V and 3 bases at J, leaving 2 bases unmatched. CDR3 bases: TGCAGTGCGGCAGGGGGCTACGAGCAGTACTTC. It encodes CSAAGGYEQYF.

The J gene is TRBJ1-6, the V gene TRBV5-1; tentatively, D is TRBD1 (6 bases). Trimming shortened V by 1 base and J by 9 bases, and 11 bases separated the two germline ends. Germline values: CDR1 SGHRS, CDR2 YFSETQ. The CDR3 spans 14 residues. For the CDR3, the DNA is TGCGCCAGCAGCTTGTTAGGGGGTCGTTCACCCCTCCACTTT. Encoded protein: CASSLLGGRSPLHF.

This sequence joins TRBV6-2 or TRBV6-3 and TRBJ2-7, with 8 bases aligning to TRBD2. Trimming cost V 5 bases and J 5 bases; bases outside gene matches: 11. The CDR3 totals 15 residues. Germline loops: CDR1 MNHEY, CDR2 SVGEGT. As DNA, the CDR3 is TGTGCCAGCAGTCCGCGGGGGGCGTTGCTCCACGAGCAGTACTTC. Its protein product is CASSPRGALLHEQYF.

The gene calls are TRBV3-1 (or the pseudogene TRBV3-2) and TRBJ1-5, with TRBD1 identical over 9 bases. The CDR3 runs 17 residues. CDR1 is LGHDT and CDR2 is YNNKEL in the germline V gene (reference sequence). Trimming took 0 bases from V and 7 from J; bases not matched to a gene: 10. CDR3 residues: CASSQEWFRDRVQPQHF. For the CDR3, the DNA is TGTGCCAGCAGCCAAGAGTGGTTTAGGGACAGGGTGCAGCCCCAGCATTTT.

The chain combines TRBV7-9 with TRBJ1-1, with TRBD1 identical over 9 bases. Unmatched junction bases numbered 7, after V lost 3 bases and J lost 5 bases. Per the germline V gene, CDR1 is SEHNR and CDR2 is FQNEAQ (reference sequence). CDR3 length equals 15 residues. The CDR3 loop reads CASSLRTGVGTEAFF. Written as DNA, the CDR3 is TGTGCCAGCAGCTTGAGGACAGGGGTAGGGACTGAAGCTTTCTTT.

This clone has only a few counts. CDR3 in amino acids: CASSSRQGGYQETQYF. CDR3 bases: TGTGCCAGCAGTTCTAGACAGGGGGGGTACCAAGAGACCCAGTACTTC. The chain has TRBV5-5 and TRBJ2-5; TRBD1 matches at 9 bases. V shed 5 bases, J shed 0 bases, and the junction held 8 bases outside the gene matches. Germline V gene sequence: CDR1 SGHKS, CDR2 YYEKEE (reference sequence). The length of the CDR3 is 16 residues.

This clone was detected only once. The chain has TRBV6-5 and TRBJ1-2; 10 bases are shared with TRBD1. Germline assignment: CDR1 MNHEY and CDR2 SVGAGI. The CDR3 covers 14 residues. Trimming removed 6 bases from V and 4 bases from J; junction bases left unmatched: 5. CDR3 residues: CASRPGQGFYGYTF. In DNA form, the CDR3 reads TGTGCCAGCAGACCGGGACAGGGGTTCTATGGCTACACCTTC.

This clone was seen only a few times. The rearrangement joins TRBV28 to TRBJ1-4; no clear D. Germline V lookup: CDR1 MDHEN, CDR2 SYDVKM. The CDR3 is 12 amino acids. Trimming pared 4 bases from V and 8 bases from J, leaving 8 bases between. The CDR3 DNA reads as TGTGCCAGCAGTTACTCGGTCGAAAAACTGTTTTTT. Protein: CASSYSVEKLFF.

The chain is built from TRBV6-5 and TRBJ2-7, with 7 bases lining up with TRBD1. This CDR3 contains 13 residues. The germline V gene encodes CDR1 MNHEY and CDR2 SVGAGI. Germline trimming cut 7 bases from V and 3 bases from J; bases unmatched to any gene: 6. This CDR3 reads CASTRDRDYEQYF. The CDR3 DNA follows: TGTGCCAGCACCCGGGACAGAGACTACGAGCAGTACTTC.

The chain joins TRBV7-8 to TRBJ1-5; 7 bases match TRBD1. Per germline, CDR1 SGHVS and CDR2 FQNEAQ. This CDR3 spans 17 amino acids. The junction had 12 bases not matched to a gene; V was cut back by 5 bases and J by 2 bases. The DNA of the CDR3 is TGTGCCAGCAGCCAAAGCCCCACAGGGGTCGGCAATCAGCCCCAGCATTTT. It encodes CASSQSPTGVGNQPQHF.

The chain combines TRBV3-1 (or the pseudogene TRBV3-2) with TRBJ1-1; D gene uncertain. CDR1 LGHDT and CDR2 YNNKEL come from the germline V gene (reference sequence). Trimming took off 6 bases at V and 6 bases at J, with 14 bases between the two ends. The CDR3 contains 13 residues. CDR3 DNA sequence: TGTGCCAGCAGTGGACGGGGTGGGGCTGAAGCTTTCTTT. As protein: CASSGRGGAEAFF.

The gene calls are TRBV7-9 and TRBJ2-3; maybe TRBD1 (5 bases). The CDR3 runs to 15 residues. V gave up 5 bases and J gave up 0 bases, with 12 bases separating them. From germline, CDR1 is SEHNR and CDR2 FQNEAQ (reference sequence). The CDR3 region is CASSTRTPSTDTQYF. The DNA of the CDR3 is TGTGCCAGCAGCACCCGGACACCAAGCACAGATACGCAGTATTTT.

The chain combines TRBV6-5 with TRBJ2-5; 13 positions agree with TRBD2. Germline V gene sequence: CDR1 MNHEY, CDR2 SVGAGI. The CDR3 has 15 residues. V dropped 6 bases and J dropped 4; count of bases not matched to a gene: 5. The CDR3 is CASRGLAGAGETQYF. The CDR3 region has the DNA TGTGCCAGCAGAGGACTAGCGGGGGCGGGAGAGACCCAGTACTTC.

To note about this clone: The sample holds other DNA sequences that translate to the same CDR3. The chain is built from TRBV12-3 or TRBV12-4 and TRBJ2-1; D is possibly TRBD1 (6 bases). The CDR3 is 13 residues long. Trimming removed 7 bases at V and 2 bases at J, with 9 bases between. The CDR3 DNA is TGTGCCAGCACCAGGGGAACCTACAATGAGCAGTTCTTC. This gives the protein CASTRGTYNEQFF.

V gene TRBV5-1 combines with J gene TRBJ1-1, with TRBD1 matching 10 bases. The ends lost 4 bases at V and 1 base at J; junction bases unmatched: 1. Germline-derived CDR1 and CDR2 are SGHRS and YFSETQ. The CDR3 runs to 14 residues. The CDR3 sequence is CASSGQGGNTEAFF. Here the CDR3 DNA reads TGCGCCAGCAGCGGACAGGGGGGGAACACTGAAGCTTTCTTT. The entire variable domain, with the rest obtained from reference TRBV5-1 and TRBJ1-1, is as follows: KAGVTQTPRYLIKTRGQQVTLSCSPISGHRSVSWYQQTPGQGLQFLFEYFSETQRNKGNFPGRFSGRQFSNSRSEMNVSTLELGDSALYLCASSGQGGNTEAFFGQGTRLTVV.

A single count supports this clone. V and J are TRBV9 and TRBJ2-1; D gene unclear. V was pared by 4 bases and J by 1 base, with 15 bases between. Germline CDR1 is SGDLS and CDR2 is YYNGEE. This CDR3 contains 16 residues. The CDR3 spells CASSSYDTVSYNEQFF. CDR3 in DNA: TGTGCCAGCAGCTCCTACGACACCGTTTCCTACAATGAGCAGTTCTTC. The full variable domain, completed using reference TRBV9 and TRBJ2-1, is DSGVTQTPKHLITATGQRVTLRCSPRSGDLSVYWYQQSLDQGLQFLIQYYNGEERAKGNILERFSAQQFPDLHSELNLSSLELGDSALYFCASSSYDTVSYNEQFFGPGTRLTVL.

This clone was counted a single time. Here the CDR3 DNA reads TGTGCCAGCAGCTTAACGTCCCTAACTAACAATGAGCAGTTCTTC. Its translation: CASSLTSLTNNEQFF. V and J are TRBV7-3 and TRBJ2-1, with D hard to call. V dropped 0 bases and J dropped 5 bases, with 11 bases sitting between them. The CDR3 is 15 amino acids. Looked up from germline, CDR1 is SGHTA and CDR2 is FQGTGA.

V usage is TRBV28 and J usage is TRBJ1-1; D unclear. The CDR3 has 11 amino acids. The V and J ends lost 4 bases and 4 bases respectively, with 4 bases between them. Germline V gene sequence: CDR1 MDHEN, CDR2 SYDVKM. CDR3 residues: CASSSSTEAFF. Here the CDR3 DNA reads TGTGCCAGCAGTTCGAGCACTGAAGCTTTCTTT.

CDR3 DNA: TGTGCCAGCAGTGTCGGCACTAGGCTTGGGGCCAACGTCCTGACTTTC. This translates into CASSVGTRLGANVLTF. V gene TRBV2 combines with J gene TRBJ2-6; possible D gene TRBD2, 5 bases. Germline CDR1 is SNHLY and CDR2 is FYNNEI. This CDR3 has 16 residues. V lost 4 bases, J lost 3 bases, and 13 bases lay in between.

This chain connects TRBV19 to TRBJ2-7; TRBD1 matches at 10 bases. Germline V CDR1 and CDR2: LNHDA, SQIVND (reference sequence). V lost 4 bases to trimming and J lost 4 bases; unmatched junction nucleotides: 4. CDR3 length equals 14 residues. The CDR3 bases are TGTGCCAGTAGTACCGGGACAGGGGTTTACGAGCAGTACTTC. It codes for CASSTGTGVYEQYF.

As to this clone: A read error may produce the germline difference seen at one junction end. The rearrangement uses TRBV7-7 and TRBJ2-3; D might be TRBD1 (6 bases). The germline V gene encodes CDR1 SSHAT and CDR2 FNYEAQ (reference sequence). The length of the CDR3 is 15 residues. CDR3 loop: CASSLNRASTDTQYF. The CDR3 bases are TGTGCTAGCAGCCTCAACAGGGCCAGCACAGATACGCAGTATTTT.

V is TRBV7-9 and J is TRBJ2-1; D possibly corresponds to TRBD1 (5 bases). Trimming took 6 bases from V and 7 from J, leaving 13 bases between them. The germline CDR1 and CDR2 sequences are SEHNR and FQNEAQ (reference sequence). The CDR3 sequence is 13 residues long. Here the CDR3 DNA reads TGTGCCAGCAGTTGGGGCAGTGCAAATGAGCAGTTCTTC. Translated: CASSWGSANEQFF. The whole variable domain, remainder taken from reference TRBV7-9 and TRBJ2-1, is DTGVSQNPRHKITKRGQNVTFRCDPISEHNRLYWYRQTLGQGPEFLTYFQNEAQLEKSRLLSDRFSAERPKGSFSTLEIQRTEQGDSAMYLCASSWGSANEQFFGPGTRLTVL.

The genes are TRBV7-6 and TRBJ2-1; no reliable D call. The CDR3 runs 13 residues. V gave up 2 bases and J gave up 5 bases, with 7 bases separating them. The germline gives CDR1 SGHVS, CDR2 FNYEAQ. CDR3 bases: TGTGCCAGCAGCTTAAGCACTGACAATGAGCAGTTCTTC. Its protein product is CASSLSTDNEQFF.

This clone was seen once. This chain joins TRBV25-1 and TRBJ2-2; 12 bases agree with TRBD2. The V gene's germline CDR1 is MGHDK and CDR2 SYGVNS. The CDR3 has 16 residues. V shed 4 bases and J 6 bases; nucleotides not matched to a gene: 6. Here the CDR3 reads CASSGLRLAGAGELFF. DNA of the CDR3: TGTGCCAGCAGTGGCCTACGACTAGCGGGAGCCGGGGAGCTGTTTTTT.

The chain employs TRBV11-3 and TRBJ2-2; TRBD2 aligns across 7 bases. This CDR3 is built from 16 residues. Trimming cost V 1 base and J 5 bases; bases outside gene matches: 7. Germline CDR1 reads SGHNT; CDR2 reads YENEEA. The CDR3 sequence: CASSLGAGVGTGELFF. The CDR3 DNA is TGTGCCAGCAGCTTAGGGGCGGGAGTCGGTACCGGGGAGCTGTTTTTT. Looking up the rest from reference TRBV11-3 and TRBJ2-2 gives the full variable domain: EAGVVQSPRYKIIEKKQPVAFWCNPISGHNTLYWYLQNLGQGPELLIRYENEEAVDDSQLPKDRFSAERLKGVDSTLKIQPAELGDSAVYLCASSLGAGVGTGELFFGEGSRLTVL.

The chain carries TRBV5-1 and TRBJ2-5, with 7 bases lining up with TRBD1. V lost 1 base to trimming and J lost 0 bases; unmatched junction nucleotides: 3. The CDR3 has 15 residues. Germline CDR1 and CDR2: SGHRS and YFSETQ. The CDR3 DNA follows: TGCGCCAGCAGCTTGACCAGGGGGTACCAAGAGACCCAGTACTTC. The encoded protein is CASSLTRGYQETQYF. Full variable domain (outside the CDR3, taken from reference TRBV5-1 and TRBJ2-5): KAGVTQTPRYLIKTRGQQVTLSCSPISGHRSVSWYQQTPGQGLQFLFEYFSETQRNKGNFPGRFSGRQFSNSRSEMNVSTLELGDSALYLCASSLTRGYQETQYFGPGTRLLVL.

The CDR3 loop is CASSGLMTGLQETQYF. As DNA, the CDR3 is TGTGCCAGCAGCGGACTCATGACAGGTCTCCAAGAGACCCAGTACTTC. This sequence joins TRBV5-6 and TRBJ2-5, with D possibly TRBD1 on 6 matching bases. Germline-derived CDR1 and CDR2 are SGHDT and YYEEEE. The CDR3 has 16 residues. Trimming left V 4 bases short and J 1 base short, with 17 bases between.

This clone showed up just once. V usage is TRBV5-1 and J usage is TRBJ1-4; D uncertain. Germline CDR1 reads SGHRS; CDR2 reads YFSETQ. The CDR3 runs 15 residues. V was trimmed by 4 bases and J by 0 bases, leaving 10 bases between them. The CDR3 DNA reads TGCGCCAGCAGCGTGGCTTCTTCAACTAATGAAAAACTGTTTTTT. Protein: CASSVASSTNEKLFF.

This clone was detected only a few times. This CDR3 is also generated by other DNA sequences in the sample. The rearrangement links TRBV28 to TRBJ1-1; 7 nucleotides align to TRBD1. The CDR3 totals 15 residues. Losses at the gene ends were 5 bases for V and 1 base for J; bases not matched to a gene: 7. Germline lookup yields CDR1 MDHEN and CDR2 SYDVKM. CDR3 protein: CASSPLDRENTEAFF. The CDR3 nucleotides are TGTGCCAGCAGTCCACTAGACAGGGAGAACACTGAAGCTTTCTTT.

This chain joins TRBV7-2 and TRBJ2-2; no firm D call. The ends were cut back, 3 bases at V and 6 bases at J, with 11 bases in the middle. Germline V lookup: CDR1 SGHTA, CDR2 FQGNSA. The CDR3 covers 14 residues. The CDR3 loop reads CASSFPNSAGELFF. The CDR3 DNA reads as TGTGCCAGCAGCTTCCCCAATTCAGCCGGGGAGCTGTTTTTT.